The rows below give T cell receptor beta chains drawn from one sample of a study of control samples from healthy donors and cancer patients. Only in-frame clones appear in the TCRdb table, and some are missing; sequencing was by immunoSEQ multiplex PCR. Among about 77,000 clones listed, around 92% were seen once. The sequencing input was blood. The origin of the receptors is a woman aged 60-75 years in good health. Each CDR3 is given with its conserved first and last residue. The D gene is left open where the match is weak. Clone size is not always given. Where it is, it says once, few, many or a class for expanded clones.

clone size,V gene,D gene,J gene,CDR3 DNA,CDR3 protein
-,TRBV28,-,TRBJ2-3,TGTGCCAGCAGGGACAGCACAGATACGCAGTATTTT,CASRDSTDTQYF
-,TRBV2,-,TRBJ1-1,TGTGCCAGCACCCACCAGGGGACCGGGAACACTGAAGCTTTCTTT,CASTHQGTGNTEAFF
-,TRBV6-5,-,TRBJ1-4,TGTGCCAGCACTTGGGGGGGAATGGGTGAAAAACTGTTTTTT,CASTWGGMGEKLFF
-,TRBV7-6,-,TRBJ2-1,TGTGCCAGCAGCCCCATCGAGGCTAGCTATAGTGAGCAGTTCTTC,CASSPIEASYSEQFF
-,TRBV30,TRBD1,TRBJ2-5,TGTGCCTGGAGTGGAACAGGGGTTAGGGAGACCCAGTACTTC,CAWSGTGVRETQYF
-,TRBV30,TRBD2,TRBJ2-2,TGTGCCTGCCCCCCCGGGAGGACGAACACCGGGGAGCTGTTTTTT,CACPPGRTNTGELFF
few,TRBV18,TRBD2,TRBJ2-7,TGTGCCAGCTCACCACCGGTGACTAGCGGGACGTTCTACGAGCAGTACTTC,CASSPPVTSGTFYEQYF
-,TRBV14,-,TRBJ2-7,TGTGCCAGCAGCCAAGATATGAGCGGAAACACCTACGAGCAGTACTTC,CASSQDMSGNTYEQYF
once,TRBV27,-,TRBJ1-1,TGTGCCAGCAGTAGGGGACAAATGAACACTGAAGCTTTCTTT,CASSRGQMNTEAFF
few,TRBV7-9,-,TRBJ2-7,TGTGCCAGCAGCTTCTATACCGGGGCTACCTACGAGCAGTACTTC,CASSFYTGATYEQYF
-,TRBV7-7,-,TRBJ2-2,TGTGCTAGCAGCGCCGGGAGCGCCGGGGAGCTGTTTTTT,CASSAGSAGELFF
-,TRBV9,-,TRBJ1-1,TGTGCCAGCAGCCGGGGGCCGATGAACACTGAAGCTTTCTTT,CASSRGPMNTEAFF
-,TRBV29-1,-,TRBJ2-7,TGCAGCGTTGGCACCCCGGGGAGGGAGCAGTACTTC,CSVGTPGREQYF
-,TRBV4-2,TRBD1,TRBJ1-2,TGTGCCAGCAGCCAAGTTTTGCCGGGACAGGGGGCGAATGGCTACACCTTC,CASSQVLPGQGANGYTF
-,TRBV5-1,TRBD2,TRBJ2-1,TGCGCCAGCAGCTTGGGACTAGCGGGAGACAGTGAGCAGTTCTTC,CASSLGLAGDSEQFF
-,TRBV7-9,-,TRBJ2-7,TGTGCCAGCAGCTTGGAAGTCTACGAGCAGTACTTC,CASSLEVYEQYF
-,TRBV18,TRBD2,TRBJ2-7,TGTGCCAGCTCACCCGTGGGGGCTAGCGGGAGGACCGAGCAGTACTTC,CASSPVGASGRTEQYF
-,TRBV9,-,TRBJ2-1,TGTGCCAGCAGCGTAAGCGGAACAGCCAACTACAATGAGCAGTTCTTC,CASSVSGTANYNEQFF
-,TRBV27,-,TRBJ1-1,TGTGCCAGCAGTGCCCTCCGGGGTACTGAAGCTTTCTTT,CASSALRGTEAFF
few,TRBV12-5,-,TRBJ1-5,TGTGCTAGTGCGGCGCTCAGTATTACAGCCTGCAATCAGCCCCAGCATTTT,CASAALSITACNQPQHF
-,TRBV6-5,-,TRBJ2-7,TGTGCCAGCAGTTACGGGCCCGCATGGTCAGTCTACGAGCAGTACTTC,CASSYGPAWSVYEQYF
-,TRBV7-9,TRBD1,TRBJ2-7,TGTGCCAGCAGCTCGGGACAGGGGGAGCAGTACTTC,CASSSGQGEQYF
-,TRBV5-1,TRBD2,TRBJ2-2,TGCGCCAGCAGCTTGGATGCGGGAGGAGGTACCGGGGAGCTGTTTTTT,CASSLDAGGGTGELFF
-,TRBV21-1,-,TRBJ2-7,TGTGCCAGCAGCAAATGGCCACTAGCGGCTTTGCCCCACGAGCAGTACTTC,CASSKWPLAALPHEQYF
-,TRBV7-9,-,TRBJ1-5,TGTGCCAGCAGCACTTACAATCAGCCCCAGCATTTT,CASSTYNQPQHF
-,TRBV14,-,TRBJ2-7,TGTGCCAGCAGCCAAGATAGATACGAGCAGTACTTC,CASSQDRYEQYF